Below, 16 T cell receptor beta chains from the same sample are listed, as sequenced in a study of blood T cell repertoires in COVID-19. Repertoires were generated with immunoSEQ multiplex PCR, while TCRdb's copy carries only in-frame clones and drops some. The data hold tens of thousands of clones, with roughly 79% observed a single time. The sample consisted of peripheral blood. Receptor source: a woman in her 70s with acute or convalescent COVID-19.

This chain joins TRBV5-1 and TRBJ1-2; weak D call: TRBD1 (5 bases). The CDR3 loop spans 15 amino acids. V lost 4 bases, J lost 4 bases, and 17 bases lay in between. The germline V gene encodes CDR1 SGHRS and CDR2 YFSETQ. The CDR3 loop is CASSAAPGSGYGYTF. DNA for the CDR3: TGCGCCAGCAGCGCGGCCCCAGGGTCGGGCTATGGCTACACCTTC.

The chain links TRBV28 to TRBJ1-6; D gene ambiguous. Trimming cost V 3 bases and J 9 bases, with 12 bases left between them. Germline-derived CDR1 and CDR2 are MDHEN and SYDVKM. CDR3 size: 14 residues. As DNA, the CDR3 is TGTGCCAGCAGTTTTTATCCGGGATCTTCACCCCTCCACTTT. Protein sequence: CASSFYPGSSPLHF.

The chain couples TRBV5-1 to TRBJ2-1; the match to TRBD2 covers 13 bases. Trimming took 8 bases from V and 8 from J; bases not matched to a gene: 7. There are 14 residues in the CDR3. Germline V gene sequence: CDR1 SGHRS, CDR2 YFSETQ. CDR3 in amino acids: CASRTSGSIDEQFF. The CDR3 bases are TGCGCCAGTAGGACTAGCGGGAGTATCGATGAGCAGTTCTTC. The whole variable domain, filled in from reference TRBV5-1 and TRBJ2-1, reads KAGVTQTPRYLIKTRGQQVTLSCSPISGHRSVSWYQQTPGQGLQFLFEYFSETQRNKGNFPGRFSGRQFSNSRSEMNVSTLELGDSALYLCASRTSGSIDEQFFGPGTRLTVL.

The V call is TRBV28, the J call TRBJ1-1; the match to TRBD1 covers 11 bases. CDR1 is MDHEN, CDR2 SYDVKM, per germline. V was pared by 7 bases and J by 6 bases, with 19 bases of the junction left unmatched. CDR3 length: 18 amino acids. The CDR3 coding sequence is TGTGCCAGCAACACCCCTCCGTCCCGGGACAGGGGGAGGGCTGAAGCTTTCTTT. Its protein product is CASNTPPSRDRGRAEAFF.

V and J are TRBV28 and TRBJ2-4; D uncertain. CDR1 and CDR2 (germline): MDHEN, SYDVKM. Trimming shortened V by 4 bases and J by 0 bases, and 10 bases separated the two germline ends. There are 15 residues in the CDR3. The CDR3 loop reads CASSSSRLAKNIQYF. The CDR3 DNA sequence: TGTGCCAGCAGTTCCTCCAGGCTAGCCAAAAACATTCAGTACTTC.

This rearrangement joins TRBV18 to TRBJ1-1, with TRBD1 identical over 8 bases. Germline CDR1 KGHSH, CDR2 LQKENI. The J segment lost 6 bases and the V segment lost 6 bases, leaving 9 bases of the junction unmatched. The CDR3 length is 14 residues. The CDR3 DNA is TGTGCCAGCTCTCCGACAGGGGATTACTCTGAAGCTTTCTTT. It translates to CASSPTGDYSEAFF.

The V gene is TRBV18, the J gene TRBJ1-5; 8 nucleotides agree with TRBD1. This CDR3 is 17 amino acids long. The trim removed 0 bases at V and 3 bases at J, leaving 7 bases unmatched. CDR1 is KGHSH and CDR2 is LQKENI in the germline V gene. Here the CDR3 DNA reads TGTGCCAGCTCACCACCAGGCAGGGGGCTTTCCAATCAGCCCCAGCATTTT. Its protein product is CASSPPGRGLSNQPQHF.

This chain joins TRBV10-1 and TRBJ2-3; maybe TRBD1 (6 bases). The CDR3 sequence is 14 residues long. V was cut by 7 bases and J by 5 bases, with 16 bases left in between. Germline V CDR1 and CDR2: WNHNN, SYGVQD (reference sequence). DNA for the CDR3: TGCGCCAGCACCGAGAGTCCGGACAGAGATACGCAGTATTTT. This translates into CASTESPDRDTQYF.

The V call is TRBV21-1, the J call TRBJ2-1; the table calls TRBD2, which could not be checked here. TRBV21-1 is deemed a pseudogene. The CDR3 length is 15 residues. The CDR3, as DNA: TGTGCCAGCAGCATCGGACTAGCGGGACGATCCGAGCAGTTCTTC. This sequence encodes CASSIGLAGRSEQFF.

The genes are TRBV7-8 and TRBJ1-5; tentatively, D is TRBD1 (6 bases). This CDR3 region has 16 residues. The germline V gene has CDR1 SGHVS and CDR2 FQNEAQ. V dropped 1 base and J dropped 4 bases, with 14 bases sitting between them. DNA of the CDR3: TGTGCCAGCAGCTTAGTAAAGGGGCAGGGGAATCAGCCCCAGCATTTT. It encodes CASSLVKGQGNQPQHF.

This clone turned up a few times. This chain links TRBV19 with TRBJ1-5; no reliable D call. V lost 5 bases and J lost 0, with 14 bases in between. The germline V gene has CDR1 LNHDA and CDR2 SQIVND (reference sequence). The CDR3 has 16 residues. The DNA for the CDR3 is TGTGCCAGTAGTGGAGGGTGGGATAGTAGCAATCAGCCCCAGCATTTT. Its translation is CASSGGWDSSNQPQHF.

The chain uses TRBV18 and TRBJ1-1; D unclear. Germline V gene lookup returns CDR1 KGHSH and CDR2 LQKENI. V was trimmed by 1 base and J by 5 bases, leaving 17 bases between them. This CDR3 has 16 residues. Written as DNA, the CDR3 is TGTGCCAGCTCACCACTTTCGCTTCGAGGGAAGACTGAAGCTTTCTTT. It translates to CASSPLSLRGKTEAFF.

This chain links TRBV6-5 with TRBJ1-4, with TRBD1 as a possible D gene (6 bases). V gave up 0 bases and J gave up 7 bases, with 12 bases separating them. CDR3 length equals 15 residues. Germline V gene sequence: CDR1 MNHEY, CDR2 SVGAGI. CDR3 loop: CASSYSGSRGEKLFF. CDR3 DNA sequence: TGTGCCAGCAGTTACTCGGGCTCCAGGGGTGAAAAACTGTTTTTT.

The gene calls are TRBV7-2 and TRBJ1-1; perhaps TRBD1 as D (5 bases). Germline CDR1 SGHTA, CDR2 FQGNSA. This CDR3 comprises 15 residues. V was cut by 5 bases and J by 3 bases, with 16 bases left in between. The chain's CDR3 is CASSVGGRSYTEAFF. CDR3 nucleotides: TGTGCCAGCAGCGTCGGGGGTCGGTCCTACACTGAAGCTTTCTTT.

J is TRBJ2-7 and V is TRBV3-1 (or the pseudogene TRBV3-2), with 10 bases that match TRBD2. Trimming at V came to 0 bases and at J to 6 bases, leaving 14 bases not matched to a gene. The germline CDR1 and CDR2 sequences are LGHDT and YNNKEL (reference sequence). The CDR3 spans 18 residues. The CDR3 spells CASSQEWGLAGVRSEQYF. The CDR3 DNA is TGTGCCAGCAGCCAAGAATGGGGTCTAGCGGGAGTTCGTAGCGAGCAGTACTTC.

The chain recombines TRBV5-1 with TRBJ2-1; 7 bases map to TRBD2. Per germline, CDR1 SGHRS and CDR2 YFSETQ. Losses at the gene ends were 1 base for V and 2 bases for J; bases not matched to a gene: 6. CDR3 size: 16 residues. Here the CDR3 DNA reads TGCGCCAGCAGCTTGACTAGCGAGAGGACCTACAATGAGCAGTTCTTC. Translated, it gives CASSLTSERTYNEQFF.